The rows below give T cell receptor beta chains drawn from one sample of a study of shared clonotypes between healthy human individuals. Profiling relied on immunoSEQ multiplex PCR, and the TCRdb table lists in-frame clones only, not all of them. Here the sample spans about 490,000 clones, 76% being singletons. Sequencing used PBMCs. The source of these receptors is a woman aged 35 to 49 in good health. Some clones in this sample may be carry-over from other donors' samples. Each CDR3 is given with its conserved first and last residue. The D gene is left open where the match is weak. Expanded clones get a size class; other rows say once, few or many, or leave the size out.

V	J	D	size	CDR3	DNA
TRBV28	TRBJ2-3	-	-	CASGGAHTDTQYF	TGTGCCAGCGGGGGAGCTCACACAGATACGCAGTATTTT
TRBV5-1	TRBJ2-7	-	-	CASSLSYTYEQYF	TGCGCCAGCAGCTTGAGCTATACCTACGAGCAGTACTTC
TRBV19	TRBJ1-3	TRBD1	-	CASSPGQAGNTIYF	TGTGCCAGTAGCCCGGGACAGGCTGGAAACACCATATATTTT
TRBV7-8	TRBJ2-2	-	-	CASSSPTGNTGELFF	TGTGCCAGCAGCTCCCCCACGGGGAACACCGGGGAGCTGTTTTTT
TRBV29-1	TRBJ2-5	-	-	CSVVAGEETQYF	TGCAGCGTTGTGGCAGGGGAAGAGACCCAGTACTTC
TRBV5-6	TRBJ1-2	-	few	CASRGWGNYGYTF	TGTGCCAGCAGGGGCTGGGGTAACTATGGCTACACCTTC
TRBV5-1	TRBJ2-7	-	-	CASSLASGGDYYEQYF	TGCGCCAGCAGCTTGGCCTCAGGGGGGGATTACTACGAGCAGTACTTC
TRBV9	TRBJ2-7	TRBD2	-	CASSLGLAGGPRYEQYF	TGTGCCAGCAGCTTGGGACTAGCGGGAGGGCCCAGGTACGAGCAGTACTTC
TRBV10-3	TRBJ2-7	TRBD1	-	CAISEQGAGYEQYF	TGTGCCATCAGTGAACAGGGGGCGGGTTACGAGCAGTACTTC
TRBV15	TRBJ2-7	TRBD2	few	CATSSRREYDEQYF	TGTGCCACCAGCAGCCGGCGGGAGTACGACGAGCAGTACTTC
TRBV28	TRBJ2-7	-	-	CASSLSRYEQYF	TGTGCCAGCAGTTTGTCGCGTTACGAGCAGTACTTC
TRBV30	TRBJ2-2	-	-	CAWSDGGRPNTGELFF	TGTGCCTGGAGTGATGGGGGACGGCCGAACACCGGGGAGCTGTTTTTT
TRBV5-1	TRBJ2-5	TRBD2	-	CASSLVSGRAETQYF	TGCGCCAGCAGCTTGGTTAGCGGGAGGGCCGAGACCCAGTACTTC
TRBV28	TRBJ2-6	TRBD1	-	CASSLSGQGPSGANVLTF	TGTGCCAGCAGTTTAAGTGGACAGGGGCCCTCTGGGGCCAACGTCCTGACTTTC
TRBV28	TRBJ1-2	-	-	CASNKAGYGYTF	TGTGCCAGCAACAAGGCAGGCTATGGCTACACCTTC
TRBV6-1	TRBJ2-7	TRBD2	-	CASEGGSFGEQYF	TGTGCCAGCGAGGGCGGGAGCTTCGGCGAGCAGTACTTC
TRBV6-6	TRBJ1-5	TRBD1	once	CASSSGTGMGDQPQHF	TGTGCCAGCAGTTCCGGGACAGGGATGGGAGATCAGCCCCAGCATTTT
TRBV2	TRBJ2-1	TRBD1	few	CASSEFGTGLFF	TGTGCCAGCAGTGAATTCGGGACAGGGTTGTTCTTC
TRBV6-5	TRBJ2-6	TRBD1	-	CASSPQGTGANVLTF	TGTGCCAGCAGTCCACAGGGGACCGGGGCCAACGTCCTGACTTTC
TRBV5-4	TRBJ2-3	TRBD2	-	CASSVSGRDGDTQYF	TGTGCCAGCAGCGTTAGCGGGAGGGACGGGGATACGCAGTATTTT